This is a list of T cell receptor beta chains from one sample in a study of Ad26.COV2.S vaccination and SARS-CoV-2 variants. Here immunoSEQ multiplex PCR was the method, and the copy in TCRdb shows in-frame clones only, minus some. This table holds about 350,000 clones, 88% found once. Source: peripheral blood, taken in a trial of Ad26.COV2.S vaccine versus placebo. Receptors were obtained from a person aged 18 to 59 who received the Ad26.COV2.S COVID-19 vaccine or a placebo. Both conserved end residues are part of each CDR3. The D gene is left open where the match is weak. Expanded clones are given a class, and other clones once, few, many or no size at all.

>once|-|TRBV12-3/TRBV12-4|TRBJ1-2
CASSSIYGYTF
TGTGCCAGCAGTTCAATCTATGGCTACACCTTC
>once|-|TRBV15|TRBJ1-3
CATSREGNLNSGNTIYF
TGTGCCACCAGCAGAGAGGGCAACCTCAACTCTGGAAACACCATATATTTT
>once|-|TRBV7-2|TRBJ1-1
CASSLYTEAFF
TGTGCCAGCAGCCTTTACACTGAAGCTTTCTTT
>-|-|TRBV5-8|TRBJ1-4
CASSHTLGTNEKLFF
TGTGCCAGCAGTCATACTCTTGGAACTAATGAAAAACTGTTTTTT
>-|TRBD1|TRBV10-3|TRBJ2-7
CAISGGTGGGEQYF
TGTGCCATCAGTGGGGGGACAGGGGGAGGCGAGCAGTACTTC
>-|TRBD1|TRBV28|TRBJ2-3
CASSTRTGEGSDTQYF
TGTGCCAGCAGCACCCGGACAGGCGAGGGGTCAGATACGCAGTATTTT
>-|-|TRBV7-6|TRBJ2-1
CASSSPEQAWDEQFF
TGTGCCAGCAGCTCCCCCGAACAGGCGTGGGATGAGCAGTTCTTC
>-|-|TRBV30|TRBJ1-2
CAWSHPTGFGYTF
TGTGCCTGGAGCCACCCGACGGGGTTTGGCTACACCTTC
>-|-|TRBV27|TRBJ2-1
CASSLYTDYNEQFF
TGTGCCAGCAGTTTATACACAGACTACAATGAGCAGTTCTTC
>-|-|TRBV28|TRBJ1-2
CASSLPEAKDTPIIPSYGYTF
TGTGCCAGCAGTTTACCCGAGGCCAAAGACACCCCTATTATCCCTTCCTATGGCTACACCTTC
>-|TRBD1|TRBV29-1|TRBJ1-5
CSVGQGQQPQHF
TGCAGCGTTGGACAGGGCCAACAGCCCCAGCATTTT
>-|-|TRBV19|TRBJ2-2
CASSNGRRELFF
TGTGCCAGTAGTAATGGACGGAGGGAGCTGTTTTTT
>-|-|TRBV7-3|TRBJ2-7
CASSYDGYYEQYF
TGTGCCAGCAGTTACGACGGATACTACGAGCAGTACTTC
>-|-|TRBV6-5|TRBJ1-4
CASSYRQTRGEKLFF
TGTGCCAGCAGTTACCGTCAGACGAGGGGTGAAAAACTGTTTTTT
>-|TRBD1|TRBV6-5|TRBJ2-7
CASRGTVYEQYF
TGTGCCAGCAGGGGGACAGTATACGAGCAGTACTTC
>-|-|TRBV5-1|TRBJ1-1
CASSPLRPGNTEAFF
TGCGCCAGCAGCCCCTTAAGGCCGGGGAACACTGAAGCTTTCTTT
>-|-|TRBV9|TRBJ2-5
CASSGGNPKETQYF
TGTGCCAGCAGCGGCGGGAACCCCAAAGAGACCCAGTACTTC
>-|-|TRBV4-3|TRBJ2-7
CASSLSGGQSYEQYF
TGCGCCAGCAGCCTCTCGGGGGGCCAGTCCTACGAGCAGTACTTC
>-|-|TRBV10-3|TRBJ1-4
CAISESGRSNEKLFF
TGTGCCATCAGTGAGTCAGGGAGATCTAATGAAAAACTGTTTTTT
>-|TRBD1|TRBV2|TRBJ1-6
CASRGTDRGNSPLHF
TGTGCCAGCAGGGGGACGGACAGGGGTAATTCACCCCTCCACTTT
>once|TRBD1|TRBV19|TRBJ1-5
CASSTTGGHSNQPQHF
TGTGCCAGTAGTACGACAGGGGGCCATAGCAATCAGCCCCAGCATTTT
>-|TRBD1|TRBV4-2|TRBJ1-5
CASSQSGQGTYSNQPQHF
TGTGCCAGCAGCCAATCGGGACAGGGAACATATAGCAATCAGCCCCAGCATTTT
>-|TRBD1|TRBV7-8|TRBJ1-2
CASSMDRDDSRGYTF
TGTGCCAGCAGCATGGACAGGGACGATTCGCGGGGCTACACCTTC
>-|TRBD2|TRBV28|TRBJ2-1
CASSIGTSGYNEQFF
TGTGCCAGCAGTATCGGGACTAGCGGTTACAATGAGCAGTTCTTC
>-|-|TRBV12-3/TRBV12-4|TRBJ1-5
CASCSSSNQPQHF
TGTGCCAGCTGTTCCAGCAGCAATCAGCCCCAGCATTTT
>-|TRBD1|TRBV18|TRBJ1-2
CASSPTSTGVSYGYTF
TGTGCCAGCTCACCCACCTCGACAGGGGTAAGCTATGGCTACACCTTC
>-|-|TRBV18|TRBJ2-7
CASSPGAAYEQYF
TGTGCCAGCTCACCAGGAGCTGCCTACGAGCAGTACTTC
>-|-|TRBV30|TRBJ1-1
CAWSSLGGDTEAFF
TGTGCCTGGAGTTCCCTGGGGGGGGACACTGAAGCTTTCTTT